These 24 T cell receptor beta chains were all obtained from the same sample, sequenced in a study of T cell responses to AZD1222 COVID-19 vaccine. The assay was immunoSEQ multiplex PCR, and TCRdb's table has in-frame clones only and misses some. This table has about 82,000 clones, 90% to 95% appearing once. The specimen comprised peripheral blood, sampled 28 days after the second AZD1222 dose. These receptors were collected from an adult who received the AZD1222 COVID-19 vaccine.

This chain joins TRBV7-9 and TRBJ1-2, with D possibly being TRBD1 (5 bases). The CDR3 runs to 14 residues. Germline CDR1 reads SEHNR; CDR2 reads FQNEAQ (reference sequence). The V and J ends lost 5 bases and 8 bases respectively, with 18 bases between them. The CDR3: CASSITGTPEGYTF. The CDR3 DNA is TGTGCCAGCAGCATTACCGGGACCCCGGAGGGCTACACCTTC.

The rearrangement uses TRBV6-5 and TRBJ1-1, with TRBD1 matching 10 bases. This CDR3 region has 14 residues. CDR1 is MNHEY, CDR2 SVGAGI, per germline. The trim removed 2 bases at V and 4 bases at J, leaving 1 base unmatched. This CDR3 reads CASSYGTGATEAFF. The CDR3 DNA reads TGTGCCAGCAGTTACGGGACAGGGGCCACTGAAGCTTTCTTT.

The chain is built from TRBV19 and TRBJ1-1; D may be TRBD1 (5 bases). This CDR3 is 13 amino acids long. V lost 6 bases to trimming and J lost 1 base, with 9 bases between them. Germline CDR1 reads LNHDA; CDR2 reads SQIVND (reference sequence). The CDR3 DNA is TGTGCCAGTAGAGACACAGGGAACACTGAAGCTTTCTTT. Encoded protein: CASRDTGNTEAFF.

This rearrangement joins TRBV28 to TRBJ1-1; D is uncertain. The CDR3 is 12 residues long. Trimming removed 10 bases at V and 1 base at J, with 10 bases between. Germline loops: CDR1 MDHEN, CDR2 SYDVKM. The CDR3: CATILQNTEAFF. The CDR3 DNA reads TGTGCCACCATACTCCAGAACACTGAAGCTTTCTTT.

The chain couples TRBV18 to TRBJ2-4; TRBD1 aligns across 7 bases. J gave up 0 bases and V 3 bases, and 11 bases lay outside the gene matches. The CDR3 spans 18 residues. Germline V lookup: CDR1 KGHSH, CDR2 LQKENI. CDR3 in DNA: TGTGCCAGCTCACCCCCCGGGACAGCATCAATAGCCAAAAACATTCAGTACTTC. Translated: CASSPPGTASIAKNIQYF.

This sequence joins TRBV5-1 and TRBJ1-4; D gene uncertain. Germline assignment: CDR1 SGHRS and CDR2 YFSETQ. Trimming stripped 0 bases from V and 8 bases from J, with 14 bases between. This CDR3 is built from 15 residues. The CDR3 nucleotides are TGCGCCAGCAGCTTGGCCGGCAGGTTGCAGGAAAAACTGTTTTTT. This sequence encodes CASSLAGRLQEKLFF.

The chain is built from TRBV11-3 and TRBJ1-2; D call uncertain. Germline values: CDR1 SGHNT, CDR2 YENEEA. The CDR3 consists of 15 residues. Trimming removed 5 bases from V and 0 bases from J, with 13 bases in between. CDR3 DNA sequence: TGTGCCAGCAGCAGGGCGGAGGGTACTAACTATGGCTACACCTTC. This encodes CASSRAEGTNYGYTF. The complete variable domain, with remaining parts taken from reference TRBV11-3 and TRBJ1-2, reads EAGVVQSPRYKIIEKKQPVAFWCNPISGHNTLYWYLQNLGQGPELLIRYENEEAVDDSQLPKDRFSAERLKGVDSTLKIQPAELGDSAVYLCASSRAEGTNYGYTFGSGTRLTVV.

The rearrangement uses TRBV10-3 and TRBJ2-3; the match to TRBD2 covers 15 bases. The CDR3 runs 16 residues. Germline V CDR1 and CDR2: ENHRY, SYGVKD. V lost 8 bases and J lost 2; bases outside the gene matches: 5. This chain's CDR3 is CAIRGTSGGNTDTQYF. The DNA of the CDR3 is TGTGCCATCCGAGGGACTAGCGGGGGGAACACAGATACGCAGTATTTT.

The rearrangement uses TRBV19 and TRBJ2-1; a possible D gene is TRBD1 (6 bases). V lost 3 bases to trimming and J lost 7 bases, with 13 bases between them. The CDR3 spans 14 residues. CDR1 is LNHDA and CDR2 is SQIVND in the germline V gene (reference sequence). In DNA, the CDR3 is TGTGCCAGTAGTATTTCAAGGGGGTTTAATGAGCAGTTCTTC. Residues: CASSISRGFNEQFF.

The rearrangement uses TRBV28 and TRBJ2-3; D gene uncertain. CDR1 is MDHEN and CDR2 is SYDVKM in the germline V gene. The CDR3 contains 11 residues. V lost 3 bases, J lost 6 bases, and 4 bases lay in between. Here the CDR3 DNA reads TGTGCCAGCAGTTTGGATGATACGCAGTATTTT. Its protein product is CASSLDDTQYF.

This clone appeared once. This chain links TRBV9 with TRBJ2-3; TRBD2 aligns across 7 bases. The CDR3 extends over 17 amino acids. V shed 3 bases and J 1 base; nucleotides not matched to a gene: 11. Looked up from germline, CDR1 is SGDLS and CDR2 is YYNGEE. CDR3 residues: CASSATRAGVGTDTQYF. As DNA, the CDR3 is TGTGCCAGCAGCGCCACGAGGGCGGGGGTGGGCACAGATACGCAGTATTTT. Supplemented by reference TRBV9 and TRBJ2-3, the full variable domain reads DSGVTQTPKHLITATGQRVTLRCSPRSGDLSVYWYQQSLDQGLQFLIQYYNGEERAKGNILERFSAQQFPDLHSELNLSSLELGDSALYFCASSATRAGVGTDTQYFGPGTRLTVL.

V gene TRBV6-6 combines with J gene TRBJ1-2; possible D gene TRBD1, 5 bases. Germline V lookup: CDR1 MNHNY, CDR2 SVGAGI (reference sequence). V gave up 10 bases and J gave up 2 bases, with 17 bases separating them. The CDR3 length is 14 residues. CDR3 DNA: TGTGCCACCAAACGCGACCAGGGAAACTATGGCTACACCTTC. Translated, it gives CATKRDQGNYGYTF.

The chain combines TRBV6-6 with TRBJ1-5, with D possibly being TRBD1 (5 bases). The CDR3 length is 15 residues. The germline V gene encodes CDR1 MNHNY and CDR2 SVGAGI (reference sequence). V lost 2 bases to trimming and J lost 5 bases, with 13 bases between them. CDR3 region: CASSYRPRADQPQHF. CDR3 nucleotides: TGTGCCAGCAGTTACCGTCCCAGGGCGGATCAGCCCCAGCATTTT.

The chain couples TRBV6-1 to TRBJ1-1; D is unresolved. The CDR3 contains 14 residues. The V end lost 0 bases, the J end lost 1 base, and 6 bases lay between the germline ends. Germline V gene sequence: CDR1 MNHNS, CDR2 SASEGT. In DNA, the CDR3 is TGTGCCAGCAGTGAAGCGCAACGGAACACTGAAGCTTTCTTT. It specifies CASSEAQRNTEAFF.

V gene TRBV6-5 combines with J gene TRBJ1-6, with D unresolved. This CDR3 comprises 14 residues. The germline gives CDR1 MNHEY, CDR2 SVGAGI. V dropped 6 bases and J dropped 2 bases, with 8 bases sitting between them. CDR3 nucleotides: TGTGCCAGCAGGGACGGGACCTATAATTCACCCCTCCACTTT. Its translation: CASRDGTYNSPLHF.

This rearrangement joins TRBV7-9 to TRBJ1-1; 7 positions match TRBD1. The CDR3 is made up of 12 amino acids. Per germline, CDR1 SEHNR and CDR2 FQNEAQ (reference sequence). V lost 5 bases, J lost 7 bases, and 4 bases stayed unmatched. CDR3 nucleotides: TGTGCCAGCAGCCCCACAGGGGTTGAAGCTTTCTTT. Its translation is CASSPTGVEAFF.

This clone was seen just once. In nucleotides, the CDR3 is TGTGCCAGCAGCTACACAGATACGCAGTATTTT. Encoded protein: CASSYTDTQYF. This rearrangement joins TRBV21-1 to TRBJ2-3; TRBD2, the table's D call, lacks a check against the DNA. TRBV21-1 constitutes a pseudogene. The CDR3 runs to 11 residues.

J is TRBJ2-7 and V is TRBV11-2; 10 bases are a match to TRBD2. Looked up from germline, CDR1 is SGHAT and CDR2 is FQNNGV. The V and J ends lost 0 bases and 5 bases, in that order; junction bases with no gene match: 10. The CDR3 totals 17 residues. DNA of the CDR3: TGTGCCAGCAGCTTAGAACGTAGCGGGGGGTCCGCGCACGAGCAGTACTTC. Its protein is CASSLERSGGSAHEQYF.

This chain uses TRBV7-9 with TRBJ2-7; maybe TRBD2 (6 bases). V lost 1 base and J lost 7, with 11 bases in between. The CDR3 has 13 amino acids. Germline assignment: CDR1 SEHNR and CDR2 FQNEAQ (reference sequence). CDR3 coding DNA: TGTGCCAGCAGCTTAGTTTTCGCGGGAGAGCAGTACTTC. Protein product: CASSLVFAGEQYF.

The CDR3 here is CASRGQETQYF. The CDR3 coding sequence is TGCGCCAGCCGCGGCCAAGAGACCCAGTACTTC. This chain uses TRBV5-1 with TRBJ2-5; no reliable D call. Germline CDR1 reads SGHRS; CDR2 reads YFSETQ. The CDR3 runs to 11 residues. V lost 7 bases and J lost 1, with 5 bases in between.

The chain couples TRBV5-1 to TRBJ2-1; TRBD2 matches at 14 bases. Germline-derived CDR1 and CDR2 are SGHRS and YFSETQ. Trimming removed 4 bases from V and 14 bases from J; junction bases left unmatched: 11. The CDR3 extends over 15 amino acids. The CDR3, as DNA: TGCGCCAGCAGCCTAGGACTAGCGGGGGGTATAGGGGAGTTCTTC. Translation: CASSLGLAGGIGEFF. Supplemented by reference TRBV5-1 and TRBJ2-1, the full variable domain reads KAGVTQTPRYLIKTRGQQVTLSCSPISGHRSVSWYQQTPGQGLQFLFEYFSETQRNKGNFPGRFSGRQFSNSRSEMNVSTLELGDSALYLCASSLGLAGGIGEFFGPGTRLTVL.

The J gene is TRBJ1-5, the V gene TRBV19, with D tentatively TRBD1 (6 bases). CDR1 and CDR2 from the germline V gene are LNHDA and SQIVND (reference sequence). V was clipped by 4 bases and J by 6 bases, with 16 bases between them. This CDR3 has 15 residues. Here the CDR3 DNA reads TGTGCCAGTAGTAAGGGGGTCGGGGCGAGTCAGCCCCAGCATTTT. This sequence encodes CASSKGVGASQPQHF.

Here the CDR3 reads CASSLAPGTSGQNEQFF. Here the CDR3 DNA reads TGCGCCAGCAGCTTGGCCCCCGGGACTAGCGGGCAGAATGAGCAGTTCTTC. V usage is TRBV5-1 and J usage is TRBJ2-1, with TRBD2 matching over 12 bases. The CDR3 loop spans 17 amino acids. Germline CDR1 is SGHRS and CDR2 is YFSETQ. With V trimmed by 0 bases and J by 7 bases, 8 bases remained unmatched.

The J gene is TRBJ1-5, the V gene TRBV10-3; 9 nucleotides align to TRBD1. CDR3 length equals 15 residues. Trimming cost V 2 bases and J 6 bases; bases outside gene matches: 5. Per germline, CDR1 ENHRY and CDR2 SYGVKD. In nucleotides, the CDR3 is TGTGCCATCAGTGAGGACAGGGGGGGCTCTCAGCCCCAGCATTTT. This translates into CAISEDRGGSQPQHF.